One and the same sample provided the 26 T cell receptor beta chains below, sequenced in a study of shared clonotypes between healthy human individuals. CD45RO-negative, CCR7-positively selected cells formed the naive CD8 fraction, excluding terminally differentiated effector memory CD45RA+ cells. TCRdb's table, derived via immunoSEQ multiplex PCR, lists solely in-frame clones and lacks some. Of around 600,000 clones listed, approximately 95% are singletons. Material: naive CD8+ T cells sorted from blood. All receptors derive from a young woman in good health.

V usage is TRBV6-1 and J usage is TRBJ2-1; 16 bases line up with TRBD2. With V trimmed by 2 bases and J by 9 bases, 10 bases remained unmatched. This CDR3 region has 18 residues. Per the germline V gene, CDR1 is MNHNS and CDR2 is SASEGT. The CDR3 region has the DNA TGTGCCAGCAGTGAAATGGGACTAGCGGGAGGGCCCTCCGTTGAGCAGTTCTTC. Translating gives CASSEMGLAGGPSVEQFF.

The rearrangement joins TRBV28 to TRBJ1-5; 7 bases align to TRBD1. The CDR3 spans 12 residues. Germline V gene data show CDR1 as MDHEN and CDR2 as SYDVKM. CDR3 protein: CAEQGKGQPQHF. The CDR3 DNA reads TGTGCAGAACAGGGGAAAGGTCAGCCCCAGCATTTT. Supplemented by reference TRBV28 and TRBJ1-5, the full variable domain reads DVKVTQSSRYLVKRTGEKVFLECVQDMDHENMFWYRQDPGLGLRLIYFSYDVKMKEKGDIPEGYSVSREKKERFSLILESASTNQTSMYLCAEQGKGQPQHFGDGTRLSIL.

As to this clone: Different DNA sequences within this sample yield the same CDR3. The chain combines TRBV11-2 with TRBJ2-3, with a possible D match to TRBD2 (6 bases). Germline V gene sequence: CDR1 SGHAT, CDR2 FQNNGV. There are 14 residues in the CDR3. Trimming left V 1 base short and J 3 bases short, with 8 bases between. The DNA for the CDR3 is TGTGCCAGCAGCTTAGGTGCGGGAACAGATACGCAGTATTTT. Amino acid sequence: CASSLGAGTDTQYF.

This rearrangement joins TRBV28 to TRBJ2-5; no clear D gene. The germline CDR1 and CDR2 sequences are MDHEN and SYDVKM. The CDR3 consists of 12 residues. V was cut by 4 bases and J by 1 base, with 4 bases left in between. The DNA of the CDR3 is TGTGCCAGCAGTTCCCTCCAAGAGACCCAGTACTTC. The encoded protein is CASSSLQETQYF. Drawing the rest from reference TRBV28 and TRBJ2-5, the complete variable domain is DVKVTQSSRYLVKRTGEKVFLECVQDMDHENMFWYRQDPGLGLRLIYFSYDVKMKEKGDIPEGYSVSREKKERFSLILESASTNQTSMYLCASSSLQETQYFGPGTRLLVL.

This chain uses TRBV2 with TRBJ2-1, with TRBD2 matching over 9 bases. The CDR3 extends over 17 amino acids. The germline gives CDR1 SNHLY, CDR2 FYNNEI. Losses at the gene ends were 2 bases for V and 8 bases for J; bases not matched to a gene: 13. DNA for the CDR3: TGTGCCAGCAGTGAACTTCTGGCGGGAGGGCCTAGGGATGAGCAGTTCTTC. Translating gives CASSELLAGGPRDEQFF. Complete variable domain (other parts from reference TRBV2 and TRBJ2-1): EPEVTQTPSHQVTQMGQEVILRCVPISNHLYFYWYRQILGQKVEFLVSFYNNEISEKSEIFDDQFSVERPDGSNFTLKIRSTKLEDSAMYFCASSELLAGGPRDEQFFGPGTRLTVL.

The chain couples TRBV5-1 to TRBJ2-3; perhaps TRBD2 as D (5 bases). The CDR3 totals 16 residues. Germline values: CDR1 SGHRS, CDR2 YFSETQ. The V and J ends lost 0 bases and 0 bases respectively, with 11 bases between them. CDR3 in amino acids: CASSLAATGSTDTQYF. CDR3 in DNA: TGCGCCAGCAGCTTGGCCGCGACGGGGAGCACAGATACGCAGTATTTT.

The V and J genes are TRBV29-1 and TRBJ1-1; the D is unclear. CDR3 size: 13 residues. CDR1 and CDR2 (germline): SQVTM, ANQGSEA. V was shortened by 5 bases and J by 1 base, with 11 bases between the two germline ends. The CDR3 region is CSVYHGWNTEAFF. In nucleotides, the CDR3 is TGCAGCGTTTACCATGGGTGGAACACTGAAGCTTTCTTT.

The genes are TRBV7-6 and TRBJ2-1; TRBD2 matches 11 bases. The junction had 9 bases not matched to a gene; V was cut back by 5 bases and J by 9 bases. The CDR3 runs to 15 residues. Germline-derived CDR1 and CDR2 are SGHVS and FNYEAQ. CDR3 amino acids: CASSPGLAGKGEQFF. CDR3 DNA: TGTGCCAGCAGCCCCGGACTAGCGGGCAAGGGTGAGCAGTTCTTC.

The chain combines TRBV27 with TRBJ2-5; a weak D match, TRBD1 (6 bases). The CDR3 is made up of 15 amino acids. Germline lookup yields CDR1 MNHEY and CDR2 SMNVEV (reference sequence). Trimming pared 5 bases from V and 2 bases from J, leaving 15 bases between. This CDR3 reads CASSPEPGEQETQYF. CDR3 in DNA: TGTGCCAGCAGTCCCGAACCAGGGGAGCAAGAGACCCAGTACTTC.

This CDR3 reads CASSEYGLMDEGYYEQYF. The CDR3 DNA reads TGTGCCAGCAGTGAATATGGGTTGATGGATGAGGGATACTACGAGCAGTACTTC. The V call is TRBV25-1, the J call TRBJ2-7; TRBD2 is a possible D gene (5 bases). The CDR3 is 18 amino acids. V was trimmed by 0 bases and J by 3 bases, leaving 21 bases between them. The germline V gene encodes CDR1 MGHDK and CDR2 SYGVNS.

This sequence joins TRBV7-6 and TRBJ1-4; D is unclear. The CDR3 length is 12 residues. Germline V gives CDR1 SGHVS, CDR2 FNYEAQ. Trimming removed 8 bases from V and 3 bases from J, with 7 bases in between. DNA for the CDR3: TGTGCCAGCTCTGGGGCTAATGAAAAACTGTTTTTT. Translated: CASSGANEKLFF.

This rearrangement joins TRBV7-9 to TRBJ2-7; TRBD1 agrees at 7 bases. The CDR3 runs 13 residues. Germline loops: CDR1 SEHNR, CDR2 FQNEAQ (reference sequence). After removal of 7 bases from V and 1 base from J, the junction contained 4 bases not matched to a gene. The chain's CDR3 is CASTGTASYEQYF. The DNA of the CDR3 is TGTGCCAGCACTGGGACAGCGTCCTACGAGCAGTACTTC.

The chain recombines TRBV14 with TRBJ2-5; 7 bases are shared with TRBD2. With 0 bases clipped from V and 11 bases from J, the junction kept 6 bases outside the gene matches. Germline V CDR1 and CDR2: SGHDN, FVKESK. CDR3 length: 13 residues. The CDR3, as DNA: TGTGCCAGCAGCCAAGATCTGGCGCGGGAGCAGTACTTC. Translation: CASSQDLAREQYF.

This clone was recorded a few times. The chain uses TRBV7-9 and TRBJ1-2; possible D gene TRBD1, 5 bases. Trimming took 0 bases from V and 13 from J, leaving 9 bases between them. Per germline, CDR1 SEHNR and CDR2 FQNEAQ (reference sequence). The CDR3 is made up of 11 amino acids. The CDR3 nucleotides read TGTGCCAGCAGCTTAGCTAAGGGACTCACCTTC. Protein: CASSLAKGLTF.

The chain links TRBV11-2 to TRBJ2-7, with 8 bases that match TRBD2. CDR3 length: 15 residues. CDR1 and CDR2 from the germline V gene are SGHAT and FQNNGV. Unmatched junction bases numbered 9, after V lost 5 bases and J lost 3 bases. CDR3 amino acids: CASSPPGSGSYEQYF. DNA of the CDR3: TGTGCCAGCAGCCCCCCGGGCAGCGGGAGCTACGAGCAGTACTTC.

This rearrangement joins TRBV12-1 to TRBJ2-7; TRBD2, the table's D call, was not compared with the DNA. TRBV12-1 is classified as a pseudogene. There are 18 residues in the CDR3. CDR3 nucleotide sequence: TGTGCCAGCAGCCTCCCCCTAGCGGGAGCGCAGGGGTCCTACGAGCAGTACTTC. Encoded protein: CASSLPLAGAQGSYEQYF.

The rearrangement joins TRBV5-6 to TRBJ2-1; 12 bases are a match to TRBD2. CDR1 is SGHDT and CDR2 is YYEEEE in the germline V gene. The CDR3 contains 15 residues. Germline trimming cut 3 bases from V and 5 bases from J; bases unmatched to any gene: 3. The CDR3 region has the DNA TGTGCCAGCAGCTCTAGCGGGAGGGGAAACAATGAGCAGTTCTTC. Translated, it gives CASSSSGRGNNEQFF.

This sequence joins TRBV2 and TRBJ2-1, with 11 bases matching TRBD2. The CDR3 loop spans 14 amino acids. Germline trimming cut 4 bases from V and 9 bases from J; bases unmatched to any gene: 5. Germline V gene sequence: CDR1 SNHLY, CDR2 FYNNEI. CDR3 residues: CASSGLAGGFEQFF. The CDR3 DNA follows: TGTGCCAGCAGTGGTCTAGCGGGAGGATTTGAGCAGTTCTTC.

V is TRBV7-2 and J is TRBJ1-4; D unclear. The CDR3 is 15 residues long. Germline-derived CDR1 and CDR2 are SGHTA and FQGNSA. The V end was cut by 1 base, the J end by 4 bases, with 10 bases between. CDR3 sequence: CASSLGRGGNEKLFF. Here the CDR3 DNA reads TGTGCCAGCAGCTTAGGCAGAGGAGGTAATGAAAAACTGTTTTTT.

The chain is built from TRBV5-1 and TRBJ2-7, with TRBD2 as a possible D gene (6 bases). V lost 0 bases and J lost 3, with 16 bases in between. CDR3 length: 16 residues. Looked up from germline, CDR1 is SGHRS and CDR2 is YFSETQ. CDR3 in amino acids: CASSLVAGGEDYEQYF. The CDR3 DNA sequence: TGCGCCAGCAGCTTGGTGGCCGGAGGGGAGGACTACGAGCAGTACTTC.

V and J are TRBV19 and TRBJ1-2, with D maybe TRBD1 (5 bases). CDR1 LNHDA and CDR2 SQIVND come from the germline V gene (reference sequence). CDR3 length equals 14 residues. Trimming stripped 1 base from V and 6 bases from J, with 12 bases between. This CDR3 is CASSIVSRDHGYTF. Written as DNA, the CDR3 is TGTGCCAGTAGTATAGTATCCAGGGACCATGGCTACACCTTC.

The V gene is TRBV13, the J gene TRBJ1-3, with no clear D. Germline values: CDR1 PRHDT, CDR2 FYEKMQ (reference sequence). This CDR3 region has 14 residues. The V gene lost 5 bases and the J gene lost 4 bases, with 12 bases spanning the gap. The CDR3 DNA reads as TGTGCCAGCAGCCATATGCCCCGGGGAAACACCATATATTTT. Its translation: CASSHMPRGNTIYF.

The chain couples TRBV6-5 to TRBJ2-7, with D possibly TRBD2 on 5 matching bases. V was pared by 1 base and J by 4 bases, with 8 bases between. The CDR3 is 13 amino acids. Germline-derived CDR1 and CDR2 are MNHEY and SVGAGI. CDR3 residues: CASSYFSGYEQYF. Written as DNA, the CDR3 is TGTGCCAGCAGTTACTTCTCGGGGTACGAGCAGTACTTC.

The chain employs TRBV5-6 and TRBJ2-1; tentative D call: TRBD1 (5 bases). V was pared by 3 bases and J by 3 bases, with 13 bases between. Germline CDR1 SGHDT, CDR2 YYEEEE. This CDR3 region has 15 residues. This CDR3 reads CASSSSGSGYNEQFF. CDR3 sequence (DNA): TGTGCCAGCAGCTCCTCAGGGTCCGGCTACAATGAGCAGTTCTTC.

This clone appeared once. J is TRBJ2-1 and V is TRBV7-8, with TRBD2 matching 10 bases. Looked up from germline, CDR1 is SGHVS and CDR2 is FQNEAQ. Losses at the gene ends were 3 bases for V and 8 bases for J; bases not matched to a gene: 16. This CDR3 contains 18 residues. The CDR3: CASSFSLAGVSSGDEQFF. The CDR3 DNA sequence: TGTGCCAGCAGCTTTAGTCTAGCGGGAGTCTCGAGTGGGGATGAGCAGTTCTTC.

This chain uses TRBV6-5 with TRBJ2-7, with 7 bases that match TRBD1. Looked up from germline, CDR1 is MNHEY and CDR2 is SVGAGI. The CDR3 extends over 16 amino acids. V shed 0 bases, J shed 3 bases, and the junction held 8 bases outside the gene matches. The chain's CDR3 is CASSYSGQLLYYEQYF. CDR3 nucleotide sequence: TGTGCCAGCAGTTACTCGGGACAGCTCCTTTACTACGAGCAGTACTTC.